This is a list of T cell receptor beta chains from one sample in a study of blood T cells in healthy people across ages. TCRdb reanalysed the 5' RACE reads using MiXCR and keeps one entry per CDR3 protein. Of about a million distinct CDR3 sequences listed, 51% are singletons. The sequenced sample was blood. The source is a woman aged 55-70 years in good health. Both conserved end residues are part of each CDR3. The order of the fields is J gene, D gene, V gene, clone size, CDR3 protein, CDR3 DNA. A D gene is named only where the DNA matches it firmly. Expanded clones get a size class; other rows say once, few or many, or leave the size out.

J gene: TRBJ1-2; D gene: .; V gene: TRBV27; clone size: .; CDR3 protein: CASSFLGTAYGYTF; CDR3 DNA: TGTGCCAGCAGTTTTCTGGGGACGGCCTATGGCTACACCTTC
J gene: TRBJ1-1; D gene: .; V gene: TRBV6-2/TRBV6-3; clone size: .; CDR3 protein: CASSYLGARTEAFF; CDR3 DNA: TGTGCCAGCAGTTATTTGGGGGCGCGCACTGAAGCTTTCTTT
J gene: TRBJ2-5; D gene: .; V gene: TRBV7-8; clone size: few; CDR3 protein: CASSLVTGGETQYF; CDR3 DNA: TGTGCCAGCAGCTTAGTAACAGGAGGAGAGACCCAGTACTTC
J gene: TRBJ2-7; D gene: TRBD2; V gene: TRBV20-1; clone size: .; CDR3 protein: CSARAGGGASYEQYF; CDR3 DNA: TGCAGTGCTAGGGCCGGGGGGGGTGCATCCTACGAGCAGTACTTC
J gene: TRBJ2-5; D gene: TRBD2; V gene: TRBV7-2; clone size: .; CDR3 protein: CASSLGRGSGRGEQYF; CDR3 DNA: TGTGCCAGCAGCTTAGGCCGGGGTAGCGGGAGGGGTGAGCAGTACTTC
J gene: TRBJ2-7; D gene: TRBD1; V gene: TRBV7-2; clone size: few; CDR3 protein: CASSLVGTGVSYEQYF; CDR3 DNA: TGTGCCAGCAGCTTAGTCGGGACAGGGGTTTCCTACGAGCAGTACTTC
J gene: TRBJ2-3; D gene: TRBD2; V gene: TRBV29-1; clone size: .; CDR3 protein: CSVDRRLAGVGDTQYF; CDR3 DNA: TGCAGCGTTGATCGACGACTAGCGGGAGTGGGGGATACGCAGTATTTT
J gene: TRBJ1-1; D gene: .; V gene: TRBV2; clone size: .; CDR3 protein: CASIRGEAFF; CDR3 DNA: TGTGCCAGCATAAGGGGTGAAGCTTTCTTT
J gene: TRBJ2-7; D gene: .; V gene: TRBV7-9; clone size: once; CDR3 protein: CASSESKSSYEQYF; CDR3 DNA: TGTGCCAGCAGCGAATCAAAGAGCTCCTACGAGCAGTACTTC
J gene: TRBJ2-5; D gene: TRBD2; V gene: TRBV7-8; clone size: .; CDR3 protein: CASSSYRLAKETQYF; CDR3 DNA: TGTGCCAGCAGCTCCTACCGACTAGCAAAAGAGACCCAGTACTTC
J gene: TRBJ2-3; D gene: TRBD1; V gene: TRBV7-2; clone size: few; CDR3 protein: CASSWTGVLGTDTQYF; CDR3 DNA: TGTGCCAGCAGCTGGACAGGCGTACTGGGTACAGATACGCAGTATTTT
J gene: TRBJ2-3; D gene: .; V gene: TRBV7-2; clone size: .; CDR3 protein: CASSLVAGRDTQYF; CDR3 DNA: TGTGCCAGCAGCTTAGTAGCTGGAAGAGATACGCAGTATTTT
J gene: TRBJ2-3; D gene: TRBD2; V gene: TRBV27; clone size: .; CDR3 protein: CASSHRLAARTDTDTQYF; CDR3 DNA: TGTGCCAGCAGTCATAGACTAGCCGCGCGAACTGACACAGATACGCAGTATTTT
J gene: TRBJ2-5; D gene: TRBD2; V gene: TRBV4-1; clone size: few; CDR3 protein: CASGRGVCKETQYF; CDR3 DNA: TGCGCCAGTGGGAGGGGTGTATGCAAAGAGACCCAGTACTTC
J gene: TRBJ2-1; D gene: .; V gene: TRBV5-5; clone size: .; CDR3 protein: CASSSSRIGRAINEQFF; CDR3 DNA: TGTGCCAGCAGCTCGTCTCGGATTGGTCGGGCCATCAATGAGCAGTTCTTC
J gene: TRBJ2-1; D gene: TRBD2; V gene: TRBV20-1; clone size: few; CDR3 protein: CSARPSGAGGYNEQFF; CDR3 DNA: TGCAGTGCTAGACCCTCTGGGGCGGGGGGTTACAATGAGCAGTTCTTC